These 25 T cell receptor beta chains originate from one sample sequenced in a study of blood T cell repertoires in COVID-19. Only in-frame clones appear in the TCRdb table, and some are missing; sequencing was by immunoSEQ multiplex PCR. The sample shows under 150,000 clones, roughly 85% of them seen only once. What was sequenced was peripheral blood. The receptors shown here come from a human donor in a cohort sampled during active COVID-19.

V usage is TRBV6-6 and J usage is TRBJ2-7, with 8 bases matching TRBD1. The CDR3 is 16 amino acids. Germline CDR1 MNHNY, CDR2 SVGAGI (reference sequence). The junction had 12 bases not matched to a gene; V was cut back by 2 bases and J by 6 bases. CDR3 bases: TGTGCCAGCAGTTACACCTCAGGGGGCGCGGTCCTCGAGCAGTACTTC. It codes for CASSYTSGGAVLEQYF.

In its sample, this clone was seen a few times. This rearrangement joins TRBV28 to TRBJ2-7; 7 bases match TRBD1. V was pared by 2 bases and J by 9 bases, with 10 bases of the junction left unmatched. CDR1 and CDR2 (germline): MDHEN, SYDVKM. The CDR3 length is 14 residues. In DNA form, the CDR3 reads TGTGCCAGCAGTTTACTGATTCGACAGGGAAGGCAGTACTTC. This codes for CASSLLIRQGRQYF.

The chain employs TRBV6-5 and TRBJ1-2, with a tentative D call TRBD1 (6 bases). Germline-derived CDR1 and CDR2 are MNHEY and SVGAGI. The V end was cut by 2 bases, the J end by 5 bases, with 9 bases between. The CDR3 totals 13 residues. The CDR3 loop is CASSYPGQYGYTF. Written as DNA, the CDR3 is TGTGCCAGCAGTTACCCTGGACAGTATGGCTACACCTTC.

The J gene is TRBJ2-7, the V gene TRBV2, with D perhaps TRBD2 (5 bases). The CDR3 extends over 15 amino acids. Germline V gene data show CDR1 as SNHLY and CDR2 as FYNNEI. Deletions cut 5 bases from V and 0 bases from J, with 14 bases between. The CDR3 sequence is CASSTGRGSSYEQYF. In nucleotides, the CDR3 is TGTGCCAGCAGTACCGGACGGGGAAGCTCCTACGAGCAGTACTTC.

J is TRBJ1-6 and V is TRBV2, with 10 nucleotides matching TRBD1. CDR3 length equals 15 residues. Looked up from germline, CDR1 is SNHLY and CDR2 is FYNNEI. The J segment lost 10 bases and the V segment lost 2 bases, leaving 5 bases of the junction unmatched. The CDR3, as DNA: TGTGCCAGCAGTGAACTGGGGACAGGGGTATCACCCCTCCACTTT. Its translation is CASSELGTGVSPLHF.

The V gene is TRBV30, the J gene TRBJ2-5; possible D gene TRBD1, 5 bases. This CDR3 is built from 14 residues. In germline, CDR1 is GTSNPN, CDR2 SVGIG (reference sequence). V gave up 0 bases and J gave up 1 base, with 9 bases separating them. CDR3 in amino acids: CAWSVTRAQETQYF. The CDR3 nucleotides are TGTGCCTGGAGTGTCACCAGGGCCCAAGAGACCCAGTACTTC.

The gene calls are TRBV7-2 and TRBJ1-1, with TRBD1 as a possible D gene (6 bases). V was cut by 1 base and J by 4 bases, with 13 bases left in between. Germline assignment: CDR1 SGHTA and CDR2 FQGNSA. The CDR3 is 15 residues long. The CDR3 spells CASSLGGGGGTEAFF. The DNA of the CDR3 is TGTGCCAGCAGCTTAGGCGGGGGGGGCGGCACTGAAGCTTTCTTT.

The genes are TRBV3-1 (or the pseudogene TRBV3-2) and TRBJ1-2; 8 bases are shared with TRBD1. Germline V gene data show CDR1 as LGHDT and CDR2 as YNNKEL (reference sequence). This CDR3 contains 15 residues. Trimming removed 2 bases from V and 5 bases from J; junction bases left unmatched: 7. The CDR3 nucleotides read TGTGCCAGCAGCCAAAGTCCAGGGGGCGCGTATGGCTACACCTTC. As protein: CASSQSPGGAYGYTF.

The chain employs TRBV7-2 and TRBJ2-5; 9 nucleotides match TRBD1. After removal of 5 bases from V and 1 base from J, the junction contained 14 bases not matched to a gene. The CDR3 totals 18 residues. CDR1 is SGHTA and CDR2 is FQGNSA in the germline V gene. The chain's CDR3 is CASSPYRGTGSIQETQYF. Written as DNA, the CDR3 is TGTGCCAGCAGCCCCTACCGGGGGACAGGGAGTATCCAAGAGACCCAGTACTTC.

The V gene is TRBV5-6, the J gene TRBJ1-1, with 9 positions matching TRBD1. V lost 2 bases to trimming and J lost 0 bases; unmatched junction nucleotides: 5. The germline V gene encodes CDR1 SGHDT and CDR2 YYEEEE. The CDR3 extends over 16 amino acids. As DNA, the CDR3 is TGTGCCAGCAGCTTACAGGGGGCGAGGGTGAACACTGAAGCTTTCTTT. This gives the protein CASSLQGARVNTEAFF.

The chain has TRBV6-1 and TRBJ1-5; a weak D match, TRBD1 (5 bases). The V end lost 1 base, the J end lost 5 bases, and 9 bases lay between the germline ends. Germline CDR1 is MNHNS and CDR2 is SASEGT. The CDR3 is 14 amino acids. CDR3: CASSEVGEYQPQHF. CDR3 bases: TGTGCCAGCAGTGAAGTAGGGGAATATCAGCCCCAGCATTTT.

V and J are TRBV7-2 and TRBJ2-3, with D maybe TRBD2 (6 bases). Germline CDR1 SGHTA, CDR2 FQGNSA. V lost 5 bases and J lost 6, with 15 bases in between. This CDR3 spans 14 amino acids. CDR3 protein: CASSPGSQVDTQYF. DNA of the CDR3: TGTGCCAGCAGCCCCGGGAGCCAGGTCGATACGCAGTATTTT.

CDR3 sequence (DNA): TGTGCCAGTAGTCCGTATAGCAGTGCTAACTATGGCTACACCTTC. It yields the protein CASSPYSSANYGYTF. The genes are TRBV19 and TRBJ1-2; D not resolved. The CDR3 runs to 15 residues. Germline lookup yields CDR1 LNHDA and CDR2 SQIVND (reference sequence). V lost 5 bases and J lost 0, with 13 bases in between. The variable domain in full, with the rest retrieved from reference TRBV19 and TRBJ1-2, is DGGITQSPKYLFRKEGQNVTLSCEQNLNHDAMYWYRQDPGQGLRLIYYSQIVNDFQKGDIAEGYSVSREKKESFPLTVTSAQKNPTAFYLCASSPYSSANYGYTFGSGTRLTVV.

The chain carries TRBV6-2 or TRBV6-3 and TRBJ2-2; no clear D. The CDR3 runs to 15 residues. Deletions cut 0 bases from V and 5 bases from J, with 10 bases between. Germline assignment: CDR1 MNHEY and CDR2 SVGEGT. The CDR3 sequence: CASSYSVTVTGELFF. Here the CDR3 DNA reads TGTGCCAGCAGTTACTCGGTCACAGTTACCGGGGAGCTGTTTTTT.

This clone was observed a single time. This sequence joins TRBV27 and TRBJ1-1, with D maybe TRBD1 (5 bases). Germline lookup yields CDR1 MNHEY and CDR2 SMNVEV (reference sequence). CDR3 length: 14 amino acids. V lost 3 bases, J lost 3 bases, and 11 bases lay in between. The CDR3 DNA reads as TGTGCCAGCAGTTTTAGGGGAATCGACACTGAAGCTTTCTTT. As protein: CASSFRGIDTEAFF.

This rearrangement joins TRBV7-2 to TRBJ1-5; 9 positions match TRBD1. Unmatched junction bases numbered 9, after V lost 8 bases and J lost 7 bases. CDR1 is SGHTA and CDR2 is FQGNSA in the germline V gene. CDR3 length: 14 residues. The DNA for the CDR3 is TGTGCCAGCGGGGACAGGGATGTTTGGCAGCCCCAGCATTTT. This codes for CASGDRDVWQPQHF.

The chain couples TRBV4-1 to TRBJ2-3; TRBD1 might be the D (5 bases). Trimming removed 0 bases from V and 2 bases from J, with 15 bases in between. The germline CDR1 and CDR2 sequences are MGHRA and YSYEKL. This CDR3 contains 17 residues. The CDR3 loop reads CASSQEGRGLPTDTQYF. The CDR3 DNA reads TGCGCCAGCAGCCAAGAGGGTAGGGGTCTTCCCACAGATACGCAGTATTTT.

V usage is TRBV6-5 and J usage is TRBJ2-3, with D perhaps matching TRBD2 (5 bases). V was clipped by 0 bases and J by 11 bases, with 15 bases between them. This CDR3 region has 14 residues. In germline, CDR1 is MNHEY, CDR2 SVGAGI. The CDR3 DNA follows: TGTGCCAGCAGTTACTCGCGGGCAGGCACGAGGCAGTATTTT. Translating gives CASSYSRAGTRQYF.

V is TRBV7-8 and J is TRBJ2-1; 12 nucleotides agree with TRBD2. The CDR3 consists of 17 residues. The V and J ends lost 5 bases and 1 base, in that order; junction bases with no gene match: 6. CDR1 and CDR2 from the germline V gene are SGHVS and FQNEAQ. The CDR3 DNA reads as TGTGCCAGCAGCATAAGACTAGCGGGGGTGTCCTACAATGAGCAGTTCTTC. It translates to CASSIRLAGVSYNEQFF.

V gene TRBV29-1 combines with J gene TRBJ1-1; D is undetermined. The CDR3 length is 13 residues. With 0 bases removed from V and 3 bases from J, the gap between germline ends came to 8 bases. Germline V gene data show CDR1 as SQVTM and CDR2 as ANQGSEA. CDR3 protein: CSVEESGDTEAFF. DNA of the CDR3: TGCAGCGTTGAAGAGTCCGGGGACACTGAAGCTTTCTTT.

The chain recombines TRBV2 with TRBJ2-2, with D perhaps TRBD1 (5 bases). The CDR3 loop spans 14 amino acids. Germline CDR1 reads SNHLY; CDR2 reads FYNNEI. V lost 8 bases, J lost 1 base, and 11 bases lay in between. DNA of the CDR3: TGTGCCAGCCGGCAGGGTTGGAACACCGGGGAGCTGTTTTTT. Encoded protein: CASRQGWNTGELFF.

The rearrangement links TRBV7-9 to TRBJ1-1; D is uncertain. This CDR3 contains 13 residues. The V end lost 5 bases, the J end lost 1 base, and 8 bases lay between the germline ends. CDR1 is SEHNR, CDR2 FQNEAQ, per germline (reference sequence). The CDR3 DNA follows: TGTGCCAGCAGCCCCTACGGGAACACTGAAGCTTTCTTT. Amino acids: CASSPYGNTEAFF. Drawing the rest from reference TRBV7-9 and TRBJ1-1, the complete variable domain is DTGVSQNPRHKITKRGQNVTFRCDPISEHNRLYWYRQTLGQGPEFLTYFQNEAQLEKSRLLSDRFSAERPKGSFSTLEIQRTEQGDSAMYLCASSPYGNTEAFFGQGTRLTVV.

The chain employs TRBV6-6 and TRBJ1-5; D is undetermined. V was clipped by 2 bases and J by 5 bases, with 4 bases between them. CDR3 length equals 12 residues. CDR1 and CDR2 (germline): MNHNY, SVGAGI (reference sequence). The CDR3 DNA follows: TGTGCCAGCAGTTACAGCGATCAGCCCCAGCATTTT. It translates to CASSYSDQPQHF.

The gene calls are TRBV20-1 and TRBJ2-7; TRBD1 aligns across 7 bases. Losses at the gene ends were 6 bases for V and 3 bases for J; bases not matched to a gene: 2. This CDR3 has 11 residues. CDR1 DFQATT and CDR2 SNEGSKA come from the germline V gene (reference sequence). CDR3 region: CSAGTVYEQYF. DNA for the CDR3: TGCAGTGCAGGGACAGTCTACGAGCAGTACTTC.

This sequence joins TRBV5-8 and TRBJ1-5, with 9 bases lining up with TRBD1. Germline lookup yields CDR1 SGHTS and CDR2 YDEGEE. Trimming removed 3 bases from V and 6 bases from J; junction bases left unmatched: 4. CDR3 length: 14 amino acids. The CDR3: CASSSGQGSQPQHF. Here the CDR3 DNA reads TGTGCCAGCAGCTCGGGACAGGGAAGTCAGCCCCAGCATTTT.